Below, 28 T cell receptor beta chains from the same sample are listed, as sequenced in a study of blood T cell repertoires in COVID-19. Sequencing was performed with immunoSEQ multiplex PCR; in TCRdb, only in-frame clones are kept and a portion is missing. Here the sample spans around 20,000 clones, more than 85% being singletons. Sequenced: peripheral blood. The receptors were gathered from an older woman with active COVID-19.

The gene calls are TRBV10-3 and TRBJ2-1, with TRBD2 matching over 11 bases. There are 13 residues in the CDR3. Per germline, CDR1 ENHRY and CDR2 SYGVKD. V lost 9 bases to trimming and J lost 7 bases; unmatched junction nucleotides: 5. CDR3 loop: CAMVAGGPNEQFF. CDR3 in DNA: TGTGCCATGGTAGCGGGGGGGCCTAATGAGCAGTTCTTC.

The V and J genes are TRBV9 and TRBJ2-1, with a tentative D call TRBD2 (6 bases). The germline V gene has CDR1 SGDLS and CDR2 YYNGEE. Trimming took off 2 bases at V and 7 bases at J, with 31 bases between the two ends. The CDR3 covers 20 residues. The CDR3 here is CASSVDLRRGGSREKNEQFF. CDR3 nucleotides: TGTGCCAGCAGCGTGGATTTAAGAAGGGGAGGATCAAGAGAGAAGAATGAGCAGTTCTTC.

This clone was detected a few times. The CDR3 region has the DNA TGTGCCAGCAGCTTGGACAGTAACTATGGCTACACCTTC. It translates to CASSLDSNYGYTF. The V and J genes are TRBV7-3 and TRBJ1-2; tentative D call: TRBD1 (6 bases). The germline V gene encodes CDR1 SGHTA and CDR2 FQGTGA. The length of the CDR3 is 13 residues. The germline V and J ends were trimmed by 3 bases and 1 base, with 6 bases remaining between them.

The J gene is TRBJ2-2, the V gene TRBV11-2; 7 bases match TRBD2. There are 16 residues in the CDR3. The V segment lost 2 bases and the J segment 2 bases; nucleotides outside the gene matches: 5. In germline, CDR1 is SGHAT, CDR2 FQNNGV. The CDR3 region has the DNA TGTGCCAGCAGCTTACGCCTAGCGGATAACACCGGGGAGCTGTTTTTT. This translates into CASSLRLADNTGELFF.

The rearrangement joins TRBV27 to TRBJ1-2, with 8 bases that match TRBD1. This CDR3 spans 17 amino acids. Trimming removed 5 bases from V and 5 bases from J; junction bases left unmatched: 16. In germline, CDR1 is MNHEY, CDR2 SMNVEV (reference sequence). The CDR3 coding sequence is TGTGCCAGCAGTCCCATAACCGGGACAGGTGCGAATTATGGCTACACCTTC. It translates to CASSPITGTGANYGYTF.

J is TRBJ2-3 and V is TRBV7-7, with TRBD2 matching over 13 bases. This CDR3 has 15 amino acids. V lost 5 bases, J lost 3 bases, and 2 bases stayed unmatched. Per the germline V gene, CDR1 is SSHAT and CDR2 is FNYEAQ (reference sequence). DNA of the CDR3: TGTGCCAGCAGCCAGGGACTAGCGGGGACAGATACGCAGTATTTT. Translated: CASSQGLAGTDTQYF.

The CDR3 nucleotides read TGTGCCAGCAGTATGACAGGGGGTGACTATGGCTACACCTTC. This sequence encodes CASSMTGGDYGYTF. The chain combines TRBV6-5 with TRBJ1-2; TRBD1 matches 9 bases. The CDR3 extends over 14 amino acids. The V gene's germline CDR1 is MNHEY and CDR2 SVGAGI. Trimming removed 5 bases from V and 3 bases from J; junction bases left unmatched: 4.

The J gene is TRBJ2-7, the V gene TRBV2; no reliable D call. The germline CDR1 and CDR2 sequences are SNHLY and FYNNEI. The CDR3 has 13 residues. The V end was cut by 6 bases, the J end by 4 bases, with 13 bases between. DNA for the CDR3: TGTGCCAGCAGGGAGTCGGAGTTATACGAGCAGTACTTC. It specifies CASRESELYEQYF.

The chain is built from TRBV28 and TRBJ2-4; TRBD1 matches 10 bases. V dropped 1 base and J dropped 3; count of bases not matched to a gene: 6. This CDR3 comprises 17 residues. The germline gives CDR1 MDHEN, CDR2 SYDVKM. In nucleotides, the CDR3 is TGTGCCAGCAGTTTATCGACCGGGACAGGGGACAAAAACATTCAGTACTTC. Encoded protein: CASSLSTGTGDKNIQYF.

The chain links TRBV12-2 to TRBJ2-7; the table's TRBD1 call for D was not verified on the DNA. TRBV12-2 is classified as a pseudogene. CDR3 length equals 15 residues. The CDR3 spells CASRPRLQGAYEQYF. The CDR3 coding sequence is TGTGCAAGTCGCCCCAGACTGCAGGGTGCATACGAGCAGTACTTC.

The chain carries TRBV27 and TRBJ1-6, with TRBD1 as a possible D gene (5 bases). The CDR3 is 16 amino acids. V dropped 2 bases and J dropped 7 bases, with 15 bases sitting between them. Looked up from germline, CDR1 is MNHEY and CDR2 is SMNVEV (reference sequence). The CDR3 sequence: CASSLVVRTKNSPLHF. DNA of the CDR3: TGTGCCAGCAGTTTAGTCGTTCGGACAAAGAATTCACCCCTCCACTTT.

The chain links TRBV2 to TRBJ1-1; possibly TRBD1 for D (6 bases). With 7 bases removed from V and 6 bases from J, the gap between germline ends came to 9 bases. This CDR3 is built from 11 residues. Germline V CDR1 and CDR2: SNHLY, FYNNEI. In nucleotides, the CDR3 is TGTGCCAGCACCAACAGGGCTGAAGCTTTCTTT. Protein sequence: CASTNRAEAFF.

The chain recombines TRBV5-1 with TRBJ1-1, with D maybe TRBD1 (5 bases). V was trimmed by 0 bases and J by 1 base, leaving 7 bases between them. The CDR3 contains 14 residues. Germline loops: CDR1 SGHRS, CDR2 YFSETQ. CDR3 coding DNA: TGCGCCAGCAGCTTGGTGGGGCCGAACACTGAAGCTTTCTTT. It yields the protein CASSLVGPNTEAFF.

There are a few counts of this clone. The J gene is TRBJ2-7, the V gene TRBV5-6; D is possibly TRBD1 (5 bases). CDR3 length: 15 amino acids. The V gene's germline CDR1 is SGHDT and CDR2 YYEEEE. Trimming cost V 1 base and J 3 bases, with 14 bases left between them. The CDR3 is CASSLISYRNYEQYF. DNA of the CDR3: TGTGCCAGCAGCTTGATCTCTTACAGGAACTACGAGCAGTACTTC.

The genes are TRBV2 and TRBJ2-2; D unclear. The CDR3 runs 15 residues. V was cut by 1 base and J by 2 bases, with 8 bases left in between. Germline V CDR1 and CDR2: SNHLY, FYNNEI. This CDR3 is CASSEVLQNTGELFF. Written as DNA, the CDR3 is TGTGCCAGCAGTGAAGTACTACAAAACACCGGGGAGCTGTTTTTT.

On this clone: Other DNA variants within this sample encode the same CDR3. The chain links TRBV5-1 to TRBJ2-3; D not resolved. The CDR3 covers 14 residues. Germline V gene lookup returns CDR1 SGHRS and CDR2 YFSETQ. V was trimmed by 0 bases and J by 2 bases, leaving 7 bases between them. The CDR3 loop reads CASSLGQITDTQYF. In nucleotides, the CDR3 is TGCGCCAGCAGCTTGGGCCAGATCACAGATACGCAGTATTTT.

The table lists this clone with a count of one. CDR3 DNA: TGCGCCAGCAGCTTGGGGAGCGGGGGGAATACGCAGTATTTT. This sequence encodes CASSLGSGGNTQYF. The chain uses TRBV5-1 and TRBJ2-3; 9 positions match TRBD2. The CDR3 is made up of 14 amino acids. Germline V gene sequence: CDR1 SGHRS, CDR2 YFSETQ. V gave up 0 bases and J gave up 7 bases; unmatched junction bases: 3. The full variable domain, completed using reference TRBV5-1 and TRBJ2-3, is KAGVTQTPRYLIKTRGQQVTLSCSPISGHRSVSWYQQTPGQGLQFLFEYFSETQRNKGNFPGRFSGRQFSNSRSEMNVSTLELGDSALYLCASSLGSGGNTQYFGPGTRLTVL.

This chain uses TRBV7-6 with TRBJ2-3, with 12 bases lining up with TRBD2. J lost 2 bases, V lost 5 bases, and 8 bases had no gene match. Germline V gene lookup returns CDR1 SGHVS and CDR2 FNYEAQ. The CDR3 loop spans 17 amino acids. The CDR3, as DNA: TGTGCCAGCAGCGTAAGACTAGCGGGGGCAGACACAGATACGCAGTATTTT. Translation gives CASSVRLAGADTDTQYF.

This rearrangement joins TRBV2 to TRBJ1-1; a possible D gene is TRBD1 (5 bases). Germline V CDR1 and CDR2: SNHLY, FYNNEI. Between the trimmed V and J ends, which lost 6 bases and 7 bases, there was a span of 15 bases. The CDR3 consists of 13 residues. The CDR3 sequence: CASRRRGEDEAFF. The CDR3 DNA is TGTGCCAGCAGGAGACGGGGGGAGGATGAAGCTTTCTTT.

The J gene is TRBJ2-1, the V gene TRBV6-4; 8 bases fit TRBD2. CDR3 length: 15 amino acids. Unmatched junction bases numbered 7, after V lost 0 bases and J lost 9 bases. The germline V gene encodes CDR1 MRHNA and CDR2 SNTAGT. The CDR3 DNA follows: TGTGCCAGCAGTGACTCAGGCGGGGGGCACGGTGAGCAGTTCTTC. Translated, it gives CASSDSGGGHGEQFF.

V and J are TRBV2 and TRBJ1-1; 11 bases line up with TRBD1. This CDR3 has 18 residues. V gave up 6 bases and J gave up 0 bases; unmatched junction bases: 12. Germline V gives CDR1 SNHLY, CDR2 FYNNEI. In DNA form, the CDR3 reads TGTGCCAGCAGCGCAGTCAGAATGGGACAGGGGGTGAACACTGAAGCTTTCTTT. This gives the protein CASSAVRMGQGVNTEAFF.

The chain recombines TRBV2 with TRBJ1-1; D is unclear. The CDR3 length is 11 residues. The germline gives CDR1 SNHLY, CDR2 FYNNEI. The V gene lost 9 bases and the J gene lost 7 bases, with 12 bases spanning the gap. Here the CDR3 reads CASNSAGEAFF. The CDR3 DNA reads TGTGCCAGTAACAGTGCAGGTGAAGCTTTCTTT.

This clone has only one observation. The CDR3 is CASSLSSTGRTDTQYF. CDR3 coding DNA: TGTGCCAGCAGTTTATCGTCGACAGGGAGGACAGATACGCAGTATTTT. V and J are TRBV27 and TRBJ2-3, with D tentatively TRBD1 (7 bases). V was shortened by 0 bases and J by 3 bases, with 13 bases between the two germline ends. Germline assignment: CDR1 MNHEY and CDR2 SMNVEV (reference sequence). The CDR3 is 16 amino acids.

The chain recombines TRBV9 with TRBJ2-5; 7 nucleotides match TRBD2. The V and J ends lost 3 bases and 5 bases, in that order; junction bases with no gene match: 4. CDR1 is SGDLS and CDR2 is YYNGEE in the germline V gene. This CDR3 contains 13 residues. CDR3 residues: CASSAGGTETQYF. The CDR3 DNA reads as TGTGCCAGCAGCGCCGGGGGGACGGAGACCCAGTACTTC.

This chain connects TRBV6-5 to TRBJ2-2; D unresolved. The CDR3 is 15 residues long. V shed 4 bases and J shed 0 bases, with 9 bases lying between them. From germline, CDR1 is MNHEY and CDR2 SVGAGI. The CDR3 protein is CASSLRSSNTGELFF. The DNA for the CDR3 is TGTGCCAGCAGTTTAAGGAGTTCGAACACCGGGGAGCTGTTTTTT.

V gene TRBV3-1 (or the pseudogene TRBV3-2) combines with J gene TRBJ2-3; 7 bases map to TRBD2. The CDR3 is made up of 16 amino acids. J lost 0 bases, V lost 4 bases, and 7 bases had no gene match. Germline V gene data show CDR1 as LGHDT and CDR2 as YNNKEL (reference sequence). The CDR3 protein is CASSPGRGLSTDTQYF. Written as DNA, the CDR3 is TGTGCCAGCAGCCCTGGGCGGGGGTTGAGCACAGATACGCAGTATTTT.

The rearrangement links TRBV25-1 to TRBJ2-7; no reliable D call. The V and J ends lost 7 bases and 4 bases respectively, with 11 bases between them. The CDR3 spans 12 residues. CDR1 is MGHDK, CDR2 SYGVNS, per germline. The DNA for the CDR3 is TGTGCCAGCAAGGTGGGCACATACGAGCAGTACTTC. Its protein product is CASKVGTYEQYF.

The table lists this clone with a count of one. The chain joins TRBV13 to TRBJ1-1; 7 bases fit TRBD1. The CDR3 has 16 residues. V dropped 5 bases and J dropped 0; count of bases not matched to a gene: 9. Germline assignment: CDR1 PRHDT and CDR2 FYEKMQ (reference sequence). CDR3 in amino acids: CASSPYLGQMNTEAFF. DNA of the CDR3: TGTGCCAGCAGCCCTTATTTGGGACAGATGAACACTGAAGCTTTCTTT.